The present TCR beta chain was sequenced within a study of T cells in Graves' hyperthyroidism and ophthalmopathy. The study's findings and limits: A median 6.5 months before onset, the model predicted ophthalmopathy.

Notes on this clonotype: Its antigen is as yet unknown.

Amplification targeted TCR beta CDR3 regions from RNA transcripts. First-round RT-PCR with HTBI primers amplified the TCR CDR3 region. TCRdb used MiXCR to reprocess the multiplex PCR reads, holding one entry per CDR3 protein. The data hold some 690,000 distinct CDR3 sequences, with 17% observed a single time. Germline values: CDR1 MDHEN, CDR2 SYDVKM. The CDR3 loop spans 15 amino acids. With 3 bases clipped from V and 2 bases from J, the junction kept 3 bases outside the gene matches. The clonotype was recovered from a man aged 50-60 years with Graves' hyperthyroidism. The V and J genes are TRBV28 and TRBJ1-5; 8 positions match TRBD1. Sequenced material: blood. The CDR3 coding sequence is TGTGCCAGCAGTTTGTTGACAGGGGGCAATCAGCCCCAGCATTTT. Translating it yields CASSLLTGGNQPQHF.